Below, one T cell receptor (beta chain) is given with its context. Its antigen is unknown. It has no much larger one-base neighbor in the sample; base qualities were not kept. This sample was taken from a study of T cell repertoires in cytomegalovirus infection (dated by TCRdb to the late 2010s). About the full investigation: Donor HLA type was relevant to the analysis, as public TCR beta signatures indicated carriage of CMV infection together with the matching HLA type.

Sequenced using an Illumina HiSeq 1500. TCRdb reworked the public reads: Q25 trimming with fastp, MiXCR clone assembly, productive beta chains retained. All rows with the same CDR3 protein become a single entry with the most common DNA and genes. The sample has a few hundred thousand distinct CDR3 sequences on record, about a sixth of them singletons. The ten most abundant clones make up about 10% of the sample. Broader findings and caveats from the paper: Cumulative frequency of public TCR beta family members discriminated carriers of CMV infection plus the relevant HLA type in this cohort and an independent roughly 330-donor cohort. The ex vivo response was dominated by HLA-C-restricted CMV-specific TCR beta clonotypes, which also provided the single most frequent clonotype in two of eight donors.

This receptor was identified in a human donor in good health (CMV status not recorded). Some clones in this sample may be carry-over from other donors' samples. The material sequenced was PBMCs.

At the DNA level, the sequence is TGTGCCAGCAGCCAAACTAGCGTCAACCACAATGAGCAGTTCTTC. Its coded protein is CASSQTSVNHNEQFF. This sequence uses TRBV7-9 and TRBJ2-1, with TRBD2 matching 7 junction bases. The V end gives up 5 bases and the J end 5 bases, leaving 9 bases in the junction not matched to a gene. As encoded in the germline V gene (reference sequence), CDR1 is SEHNR while CDR2 is FQNEAQ. Including the terminal cysteine and phenylalanine, the CDR3 comprises 15 residues. Only CDR3 DNA remains: 45 bases, in frame from the first base.